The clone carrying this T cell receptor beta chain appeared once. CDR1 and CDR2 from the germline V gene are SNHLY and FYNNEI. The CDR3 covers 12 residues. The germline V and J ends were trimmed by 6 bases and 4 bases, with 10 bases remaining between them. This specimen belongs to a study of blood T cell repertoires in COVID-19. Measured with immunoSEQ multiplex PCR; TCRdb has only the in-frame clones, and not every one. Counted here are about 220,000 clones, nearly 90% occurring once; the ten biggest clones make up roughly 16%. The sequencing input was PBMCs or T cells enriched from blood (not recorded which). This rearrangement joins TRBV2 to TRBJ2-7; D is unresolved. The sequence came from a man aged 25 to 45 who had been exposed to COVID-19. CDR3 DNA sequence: TGTGCCAGCAGCCAGACATCGTACGAGCAGTACTTC. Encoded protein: CASSQTSYEQYF.